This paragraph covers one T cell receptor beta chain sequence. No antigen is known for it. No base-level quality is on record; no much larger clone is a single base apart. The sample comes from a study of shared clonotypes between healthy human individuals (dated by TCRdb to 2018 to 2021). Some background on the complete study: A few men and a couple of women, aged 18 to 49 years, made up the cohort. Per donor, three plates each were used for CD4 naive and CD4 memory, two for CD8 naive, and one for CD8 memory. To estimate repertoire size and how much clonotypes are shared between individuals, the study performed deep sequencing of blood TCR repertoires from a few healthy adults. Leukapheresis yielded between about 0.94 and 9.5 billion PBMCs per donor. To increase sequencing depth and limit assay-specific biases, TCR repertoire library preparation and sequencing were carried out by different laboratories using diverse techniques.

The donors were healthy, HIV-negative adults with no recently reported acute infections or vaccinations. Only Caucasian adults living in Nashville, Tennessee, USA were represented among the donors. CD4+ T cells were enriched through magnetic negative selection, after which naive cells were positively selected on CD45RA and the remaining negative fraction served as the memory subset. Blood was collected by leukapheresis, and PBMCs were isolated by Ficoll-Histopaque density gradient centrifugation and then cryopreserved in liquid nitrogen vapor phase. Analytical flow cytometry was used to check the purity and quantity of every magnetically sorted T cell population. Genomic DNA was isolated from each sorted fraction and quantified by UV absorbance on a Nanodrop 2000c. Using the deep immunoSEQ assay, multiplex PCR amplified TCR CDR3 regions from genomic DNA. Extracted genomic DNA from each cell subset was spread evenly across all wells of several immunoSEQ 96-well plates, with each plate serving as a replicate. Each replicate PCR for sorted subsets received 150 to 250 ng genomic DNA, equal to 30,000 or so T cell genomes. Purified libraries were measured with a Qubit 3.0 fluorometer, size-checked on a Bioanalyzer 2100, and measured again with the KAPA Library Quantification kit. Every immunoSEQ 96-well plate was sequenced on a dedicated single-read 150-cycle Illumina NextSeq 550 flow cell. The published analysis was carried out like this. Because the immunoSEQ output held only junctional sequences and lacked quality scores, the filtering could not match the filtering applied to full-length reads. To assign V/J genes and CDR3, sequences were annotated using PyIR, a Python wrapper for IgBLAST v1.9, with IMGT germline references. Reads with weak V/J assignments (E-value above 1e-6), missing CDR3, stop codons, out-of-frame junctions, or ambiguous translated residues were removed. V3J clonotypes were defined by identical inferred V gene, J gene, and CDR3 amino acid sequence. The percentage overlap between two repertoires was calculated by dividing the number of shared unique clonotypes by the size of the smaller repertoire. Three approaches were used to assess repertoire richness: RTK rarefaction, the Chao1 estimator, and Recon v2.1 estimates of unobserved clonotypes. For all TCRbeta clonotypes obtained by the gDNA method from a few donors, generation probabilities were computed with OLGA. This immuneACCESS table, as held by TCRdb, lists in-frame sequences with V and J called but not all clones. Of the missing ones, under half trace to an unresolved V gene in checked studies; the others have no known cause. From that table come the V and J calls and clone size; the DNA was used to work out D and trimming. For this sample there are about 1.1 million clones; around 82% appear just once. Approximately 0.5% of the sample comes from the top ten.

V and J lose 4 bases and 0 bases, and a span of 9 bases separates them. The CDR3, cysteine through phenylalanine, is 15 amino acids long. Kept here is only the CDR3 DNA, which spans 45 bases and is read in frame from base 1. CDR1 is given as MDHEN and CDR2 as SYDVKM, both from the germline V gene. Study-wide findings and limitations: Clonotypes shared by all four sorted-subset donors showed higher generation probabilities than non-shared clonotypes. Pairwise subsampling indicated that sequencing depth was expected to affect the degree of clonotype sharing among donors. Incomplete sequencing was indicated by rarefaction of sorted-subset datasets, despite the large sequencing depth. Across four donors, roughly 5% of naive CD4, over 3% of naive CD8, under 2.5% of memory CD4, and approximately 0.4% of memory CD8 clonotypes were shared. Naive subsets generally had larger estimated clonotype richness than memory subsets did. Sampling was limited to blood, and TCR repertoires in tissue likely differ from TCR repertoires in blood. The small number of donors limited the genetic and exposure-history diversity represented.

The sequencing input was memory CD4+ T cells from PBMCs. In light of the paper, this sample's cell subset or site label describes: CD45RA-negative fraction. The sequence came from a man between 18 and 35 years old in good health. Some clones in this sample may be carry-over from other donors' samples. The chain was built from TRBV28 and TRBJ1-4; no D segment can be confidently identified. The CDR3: CASSSTATTNEKLFF. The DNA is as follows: TGTGCCAGCAGTTCCACAGCCACAACTAATGAAAAACTGTTTTTT.